This is a list of T cell receptor beta chains from one sample in a study of CD8 T cells in ankylosing spondylitis. TCRdb passed the 5' RACE reads through MiXCR, listing each CDR3 protein once. The sample shows approximately 250,000 distinct CDR3 sequences, 8% to 10% of them seen only once. What was sequenced was blood, either unsorted or a sorted T cell fraction (not recorded which). All receptors derive from a female donor with ankylosing spondylitis or in good health (not recorded which). Both conserved end residues are part of each CDR3. The D gene is left open where the match is weak. Not all rows give a size; the values are once, few, many and, for expanded clones, a class.

j_call: TRBJ1-1
d_call: NA
v_call: TRBV7-3
clone_size: many
cdr3_aa: CASREMMDTEAFF
cdr3_nt: TGTGCCAGCAGGGAAATGATGGACACTGAAGCTTTCTTT

j_call: TRBJ1-2
d_call: TRBD1
v_call: TRBV28
clone_size: many
cdr3_aa: CASSFSDRAYTF
cdr3_nt: TGTGCCAGCAGTTTTTCCGACAGGGCCTACACCTTC

j_call: TRBJ2-7
d_call: TRBD1
v_call: TRBV30
clone_size: NA
cdr3_aa: CAWSTGAEQYF
cdr3_nt: TGTGCCTGGAGTACAGGGGCCGAGCAGTACTTC

j_call: TRBJ2-3
d_call: NA
v_call: TRBV11-3
clone_size: NA
cdr3_aa: CASSFDAEEDTQYF
cdr3_nt: TGTGCCAGCAGCTTTGACGCGGAGGAGGATACGCAGTATTTT

j_call: TRBJ1-1
d_call: TRBD1
v_call: TRBV6-2/TRBV6-3
clone_size: many
cdr3_aa: CASRGTGGDTEAFF
cdr3_nt: TGTGCCAGCAGGGGGACAGGAGGGGACACTGAAGCTTTCTTT

j_call: TRBJ1-6
d_call: NA
v_call: TRBV29-1
clone_size: many
cdr3_aa: CSVRDPHYNSPLHF
cdr3_nt: TGCAGCGTCCGGGACCCACACTATAATTCACCCCTCCACTTT

j_call: TRBJ2-1
d_call: NA
v_call: TRBV25-1
clone_size: many
cdr3_aa: CASSESSGVAYNEQFF
cdr3_nt: TGTGCCAGCAGTGAATCGTCAGGGGTGGCCTACAATGAGCAGTTCTTC

j_call: TRBJ1-5
d_call: TRBD1
v_call: TRBV12-3/TRBV12-4
clone_size: many
cdr3_aa: CASRTGTGSAQPQHF
cdr3_nt: TGTGCCAGCAGAACCGGGACAGGGTCAGCCCAGCCCCAGCATTTT

j_call: TRBJ2-7
d_call: TRBD2
v_call: TRBV12-5
clone_size: NA
cdr3_aa: CASGPGGGEQYF
cdr3_nt: TGTGCTAGTGGTCCTGGCGGGGGCGAGCAGTACTTC

j_call: TRBJ2-1
d_call: TRBD2
v_call: TRBV28
clone_size: many
cdr3_aa: CASMGGRAVNEQFF
cdr3_nt: TGTGCCAGCATGGGCGGGAGGGCCGTGAATGAGCAGTTCTTC

j_call: TRBJ2-1
d_call: NA
v_call: TRBV25-1
clone_size: many
cdr3_aa: CASTPGREQFF
cdr3_nt: TGTGCCAGCACCCCAGGGAGAGAGCAGTTCTTC

j_call: TRBJ1-2
d_call: NA
v_call: TRBV29-1
clone_size: many
cdr3_aa: CSVELGVRGGYTF
cdr3_nt: TGCAGCGTTGAACTAGGGGTCAGAGGCGGCTACACCTTC

j_call: TRBJ2-7
d_call: NA
v_call: TRBV3-1
clone_size: many
cdr3_aa: CASTSESYEQYF
cdr3_nt: TGTGCCAGCACTAGCGAGTCCTACGAGCAGTACTTC

j_call: TRBJ1-5
d_call: NA
v_call: TRBV12-3/TRBV12-4
clone_size: NA
cdr3_aa: CASSLAGASNQPQHF
cdr3_nt: TGTGCCAGCAGTTTAGCTGGGGCGAGCAATCAGCCCCAGCATTTT

j_call: TRBJ1-2
d_call: NA
v_call: TRBV12-5
clone_size: few
cdr3_aa: CASAAGQINYGYTF
cdr3_nt: TGTGCTAGTGCCGCCGGACAGATTAACTATGGCTACACCTTC

j_call: TRBJ2-1
d_call: NA
v_call: TRBV7-9
clone_size: many
cdr3_aa: CASRDVRVAEQFF
cdr3_nt: TGTGCCAGCAGAGACGTCAGGGTGGCTGAGCAGTTCTTC

j_call: TRBJ2-4
d_call: NA
v_call: TRBV7-2
clone_size: few
cdr3_aa: CASSLAPKNIQYF
cdr3_nt: TGTGCCAGCAGCTTAGCCCCCAAAAACATTCAGTACTTC

j_call: TRBJ2-5
d_call: NA
v_call: TRBV6-1
clone_size: many
cdr3_aa: CAPGWRERKTQYF
cdr3_nt: TGTGCCCCTGGTTGGCGGGAAAGGAAGACCCAGTACTTC

j_call: TRBJ2-2
d_call: TRBD2
v_call: TRBV7-3
clone_size: many
cdr3_aa: CASSLVGRGGDGELFF
cdr3_nt: TGTGCCAGCAGCTTAGTCGGCCGCGGGGGAGACGGGGAGCTGTTTTTT

j_call: TRBJ2-5
d_call: NA
v_call: TRBV20-1
clone_size: many
cdr3_aa: CSARRTGETQYF
cdr3_nt: TGCAGTGCTAGACGGACCGGAGAGACCCAGTACTTC

j_call: TRBJ2-3
d_call: TRBD1
v_call: TRBV20-1
clone_size: few
cdr3_aa: CSAFRDRENTQYF
cdr3_nt: TGCAGTGCCTTCCGGGACAGGGAAAATACGCAGTATTTT

j_call: TRBJ2-7
d_call: NA
v_call: TRBV7-9
clone_size: NA
cdr3_aa: CASSYQGVQYF
cdr3_nt: TGTGCCAGCAGCTACCAAGGGGTGCAGTACTTC

j_call: TRBJ2-5
d_call: TRBD2
v_call: TRBV20-1
clone_size: many
cdr3_aa: CSASGLAGVGQETQYF
cdr3_nt: TGCAGTGCCAGTGGGCTAGCGGGAGTAGGGCAAGAGACCCAGTACTTC

j_call: TRBJ1-1
d_call: NA
v_call: TRBV12-3/TRBV12-4
clone_size: many
cdr3_aa: CATWGVKNTEAFF
cdr3_nt: TGTGCCACTTGGGGGGTCAAGAACACTGAAGCTTTCTTT

j_call: TRBJ1-3
d_call: NA
v_call: TRBV10-3
clone_size: many
cdr3_aa: CAAGREGGNTIYF
cdr3_nt: TGTGCCGCCGGCCGGGAGGGAGGTAACACCATATATTTT

j_call: TRBJ2-5
d_call: TRBD2
v_call: TRBV27
clone_size: many
cdr3_aa: CASSLLFPGTSGRVGETQYF
cdr3_nt: TGTGCCAGCAGTTTATTATTCCCCGGGACTAGCGGGAGGGTAGGGGAGACCCAGTACTTC